This TCR beta chain was recorded in a study of OX40 agonist ivuxolimab in advanced cancers. Study details: Ivuxolimab, an agonist antibody against OX40 (CD134), was given to patients. The patients received ivuxolimab by intravenous route every 2 weeks at 0.01 to 10 mg/kg.

CDR1 MNHEY and CDR2 SVGAGI come from the germline V gene. Trimming cost V 0 bases and J 1 base, with 3 bases left between them. This CDR3 comprises 13 residues. The data were produced by immunoSEQ multiplex PCR, yet TCRdb's version contains in-frame clones alone and is incomplete. The table lists around 35,000 clones, 81% of them singletons, with about 20% in the top ten. No patient had autoimmune disease or received systemic immunosuppression. This clone was found a few times. This TCR was recovered from an adult with an advanced solid tumor such as melanoma, head and neck, liver or kidney cancer. The input for sequencing was CD4+ or CD8+ T cells sorted from blood, taken in a trial of the OX40 agonist ivuxolimab. V gene TRBV6-5 combines with J gene TRBJ1-1; D gene uncertain. The CDR3 nucleotides read TGTGCCAGCAGTTACTCGAGGAACACTGAAGCTTTCTTT. It translates to CASSYSRNTEAFF.